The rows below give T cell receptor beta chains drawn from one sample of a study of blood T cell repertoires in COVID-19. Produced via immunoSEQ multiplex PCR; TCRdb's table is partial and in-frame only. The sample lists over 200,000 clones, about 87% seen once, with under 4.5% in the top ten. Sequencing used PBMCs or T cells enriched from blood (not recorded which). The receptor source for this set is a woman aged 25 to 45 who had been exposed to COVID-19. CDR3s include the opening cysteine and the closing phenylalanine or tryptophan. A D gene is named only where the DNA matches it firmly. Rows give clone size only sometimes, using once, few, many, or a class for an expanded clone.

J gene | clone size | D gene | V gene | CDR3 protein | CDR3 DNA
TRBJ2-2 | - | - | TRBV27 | CASRVGGELFF | TGTGCCAGCAGGGTCGGGGGGGAGCTGTTTTTT
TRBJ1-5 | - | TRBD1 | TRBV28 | CASSLGGRGLESNQPQHF | TGTGCCAGCAGTTTAGGAGGCAGGGGGTTAGAGAGCAATCAGCCCCAGCATTTT
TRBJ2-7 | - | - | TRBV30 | CAWSPPGADEQYF | TGTGCCTGGAGTCCTCCAGGGGCGGACGAGCAGTACTTC
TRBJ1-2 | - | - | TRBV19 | CASSPRARNGYTF | TGTGCCAGTAGTCCCCGAGCCAGGAATGGCTACACCTTC
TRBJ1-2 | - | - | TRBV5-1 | CASSWEGQNGLYGYTF | TGCGCCAGCAGCTGGGAGGGACAAAACGGGCTCTATGGCTACACCTTC
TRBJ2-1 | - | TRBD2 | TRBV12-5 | CASVLAGYNEQFF | TGTGCTAGTGTACTAGCGGGATATAATGAGCAGTTCTTC
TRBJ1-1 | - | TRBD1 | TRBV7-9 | CASSEGTGTGYMNTEAFF | TGTGCCAGCAGCGAGGGCACCGGGACAGGGTATATGAACACTGAAGCTTTCTTT
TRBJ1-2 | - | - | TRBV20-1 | CSASWQGKHGYTF | TGCAGTGCTAGTTGGCAGGGAAAACATGGCTACACCTTC
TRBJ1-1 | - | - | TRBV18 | CASSPTGPTEAFF | TGTGCCAGCTCACCAACAGGGCCCACTGAAGCTTTCTTT
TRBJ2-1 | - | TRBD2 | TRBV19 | CASSGLASGMNEQFF | TGTGCCAGTAGCGGCTTGGCTAGCGGGATGAATGAGCAGTTCTTC
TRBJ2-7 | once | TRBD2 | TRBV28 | CASGLGGISYEQYF | TGTGCCAGCGGCCTGGGGGGGATCTCCTACGAGCAGTACTTC
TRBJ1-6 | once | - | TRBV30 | CAWSANPTVTNSPLHF | TGTGCCTGGAGCGCTAACCCTACGGTCACGAATTCACCCCTCCACTTT
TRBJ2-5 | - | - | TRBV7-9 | CASSLERGTYQETQYF | TGTGCCAGCAGCTTAGAACGGGGAACTTACCAAGAGACCCAGTACTTC
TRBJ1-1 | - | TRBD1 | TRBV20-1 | CSAAGTGEAFF | TGCAGTGCTGCCGGGACAGGGGAAGCTTTCTTT